The source of this T cell receptor beta chain is a study of molecular identifiers for immune sequencing clone quantification. Germline loops: CDR1 LGHNA, CDR2 YSLEER. This CDR3 is 15 amino acids long. TCRdb independently ran MiXCR on the PCR reads; one entry per CDR3 protein. The sample shows 490,000 or so distinct CDR3 sequences, 20% to 25% of them seen only once. Of note for this clonotype: Its target is not known. This could be a read error, since a much larger clone is one nucleotide away.

Investigators produced naive CD8 libraries from about 21,000 to 970,000 sorted cells, drawing on 10%, 30% or 50% RNA. General observations from the study: Among effectors, clones above 20 RNA copies held over 97% of molecules; among naive cells, under 1%.

The sample was naive CD8+ T cells from blood, with Jurkat cell RNA spiked in. The subset here: FACS-sorted CD8+CD4-CCR7+CD45RA+ naive T cells. The receptor was isolated from a human donor in good health. Some libraries in this study had Jurkat cell RNA spiked in. This chain connects TRBV4-3 to TRBJ2-7, with D possibly called TRBD1 or TRBD2 (6 bases each). CDR3 region: CAGSQDWGATYEQYF. CDR3 in DNA: TGCGCCGGCAGCCAAGATTGGGGGGCGACCTACGAGCAGTACTTC.